These 13 T cell receptor beta chains were all obtained from the same sample, sequenced in a study of naive and memory T cell subsets. The SP2 primer and nested alpha and beta constant region primers amplified ligated cDNA in four rounds. MiXCR, applied by TCRdb to the UMI-ligation and nested PCR reads, yields one record per CDR3 protein. The sample records some 40,000 distinct CDR3 sequences, roughly 9.6% being singletons. The treatment here: skin biopsy from PPD injection site in Mantoux-positive individual. TCR cDNA received a 3' ligated oligonucleotide that carried a UMI. Sequencing used skin, obtained from a tuberculin skin test site. The receptors derive from an adult in good health.

This sequence joins TRBV13 and TRBJ2-3; no firm D call. In germline, CDR1 is PRHDT, CDR2 FYEKMQ (reference sequence). This CDR3 is 14 amino acids long. The V gene lost 0 bases and the J gene lost 2 bases, with 6 bases spanning the gap. CDR3 sequence: CASSLGAYTDTQYF. In DNA form, the CDR3 reads TGTGCCAGCAGCTTAGGAGCTTACACAGATACGCAGTATTTT.

This clonotype has at least ten counts. The DNA of the CDR3 is TGTGCCAGCAGTGACTCGAACGGCGGAGGGGATACGCAGTATTTT. Amino acid sequence: CASSDSNGGGDTQYF. The V gene is TRBV6-4, the J gene TRBJ2-3; a weak D match, TRBD2 (6 bases). Germline CDR1 reads MRHNA; CDR2 reads SNTAGT. This CDR3 spans 15 amino acids. The germline V and J ends were trimmed by 0 bases and 6 bases, with 13 bases remaining between them.

This clonotype was observed many times. This chain joins TRBV20-1 and TRBJ2-1; D is uncertain. The germline CDR1 and CDR2 sequences are DFQATT and SNEGSKA (reference sequence). The CDR3 has 10 residues. V dropped 3 bases and J dropped 5 bases, with 2 bases sitting between them. The CDR3 DNA sequence: TGCAGTGCTAGCAACAATGAGCAGTTCTTC. The encoded protein is CSASNNEQFF.

The chain links TRBV20-1 to TRBJ1-1; no clear D. The CDR3 spans 11 residues. Germline lookup yields CDR1 DFQATT and CDR2 SNEGSKA (reference sequence). V was shortened by 6 bases and J by 4 bases, with 9 bases between the two germline ends. The CDR3 spells CSAQPITEAFF. CDR3 nucleotide sequence: TGCAGTGCCCAACCTATCACTGAAGCTTTCTTT.

A few counts support this clonotype. The chain links TRBV28 to TRBJ1-6, with 11 bases that match TRBD1. CDR1 is MDHEN, CDR2 SYDVKM, per germline. The V segment lost 4 bases and the J segment 6 bases; nucleotides outside the gene matches: 8. CDR3 length equals 17 residues. CDR3 region: CASSSPGTGGINSPLHF. CDR3 sequence (DNA): TGTGCCAGCAGTTCGCCCGGGACAGGGGGTATTAATTCACCCCTCCACTTT.

Judged by abundance, this clonotype is medium-sized. This sequence joins TRBV29-1 and TRBJ2-2; D is possibly TRBD1 (6 bases). The length of the CDR3 is 14 residues. Trimming took off 6 bases at V and 1 base at J, with 12 bases between the two ends. Germline CDR1 reads SQVTM; CDR2 reads ANQGSEA. The CDR3 spells CSVTGQENTGELFF. The CDR3 DNA reads as TGCAGCGTGACGGGACAAGAGAACACCGGGGAGCTGTTTTTT.

This clonotype was seen more than once but under ten times. The gene calls are TRBV20-1 and TRBJ1-1, with a tentative D call TRBD1 (5 bases). The V end lost 1 base, the J end lost 4 bases, and 7 bases lay between the germline ends. Germline lookup yields CDR1 DFQATT and CDR2 SNEGSKA (reference sequence). This CDR3 has 12 residues. Here the CDR3 reads CSARGGSTEAFF. The CDR3 DNA reads as TGCAGTGCTAGAGGGGGGAGCACTGAAGCTTTCTTT.

The chain couples TRBV30 to TRBJ2-5; D is unclear. CDR1 is GTSNPN and CDR2 is SVGIG in the germline V gene (reference sequence). V gave up 0 bases and J gave up 1 base, with 6 bases separating them. The CDR3 runs 13 residues. CDR3 amino acids: CAWSVQFQETQYF. CDR3 in DNA: TGTGCCTGGAGTGTACAGTTCCAAGAGACCCAGTACTTC.

The V gene is TRBV7-2, the J gene TRBJ1-5; 9 nucleotides align to TRBD1. Germline lookup yields CDR1 SGHTA and CDR2 FQGNSA. The V segment lost 5 bases and the J segment 5 bases; nucleotides outside the gene matches: 4. The CDR3 length is 14 residues. This chain's CDR3 is CASSARQGDQPQHF. The CDR3 region has the DNA TGTGCCAGCAGCGCCCGACAGGGGGATCAGCCCCAGCATTTT. The complete variable domain, with remaining parts taken from reference TRBV7-2 and TRBJ1-5, reads GAGVSQSPSNKVTEKGKDVELRCDPISGHTALYWYRQSLGQGLEFLIYFQGNSAPDKSGLPSDRFSAERTGGSVSTLTIQRTQQEDSAVYLCASSARQGDQPQHFGDGTRLSIL.

This clonotype is deemed medium-sized (0.01 to 0.1%). The chain combines TRBV19 with TRBJ2-1; no definite D call. The V end lost 3 bases, the J end lost 4 bases, and 4 bases lay between the germline ends. This CDR3 comprises 12 residues. The germline V gene encodes CDR1 LNHDA and CDR2 SQIVND (reference sequence). The CDR3 reads CASSIFYNEQFF. The CDR3 coding sequence is TGTGCCAGTAGTATCTTTTACAATGAGCAGTTCTTC.

By share, this clonotype counts as medium-sized. The rearrangement joins TRBV29-1 to TRBJ2-7; no definite D call. The CDR3 runs 13 residues. Germline CDR1 is SQVTM and CDR2 is ANQGSEA. Trimming left V 1 base short and J 5 bases short, with 12 bases between. Here the CDR3 DNA reads TGCAGCGTTGAAGGCCACCGGCAGGACGAGCAGTACTTC. This translates into CSVEGHRQDEQYF.

This clonotype was counted at least ten times. The chain links TRBV28 to TRBJ2-1; D unresolved. CDR1 MDHEN and CDR2 SYDVKM come from the germline V gene. The CDR3 extends over 13 amino acids. V was shortened by 2 bases and J by 3 bases, with 5 bases between the two germline ends. CDR3 region: CASSLNNYNEQFF. The CDR3 DNA sequence: TGTGCCAGCAGTTTAAATAACTACAATGAGCAGTTCTTC. Drawing the rest from reference TRBV28 and TRBJ2-1, the complete variable domain is DVKVTQSSRYLVKRTGEKVFLECVQDMDHENMFWYRQDPGLGLRLIYFSYDVKMKEKGDIPEGYSVSREKKERFSLILESASTNQTSMYLCASSLNNYNEQFFGPGTRLTVL.

This clonotype was seen many times. The chain couples TRBV12-3 or TRBV12-4 to TRBJ2-4; D gene ambiguous. The CDR3 consists of 12 residues. Between the trimmed V and J ends, which lost 3 bases and 5 bases, there was a span of 5 bases. CDR3 region: CASSFAENIQYF. CDR3 bases: TGTGCCAGCAGTTTTGCGGAAAACATTCAGTACTTC.